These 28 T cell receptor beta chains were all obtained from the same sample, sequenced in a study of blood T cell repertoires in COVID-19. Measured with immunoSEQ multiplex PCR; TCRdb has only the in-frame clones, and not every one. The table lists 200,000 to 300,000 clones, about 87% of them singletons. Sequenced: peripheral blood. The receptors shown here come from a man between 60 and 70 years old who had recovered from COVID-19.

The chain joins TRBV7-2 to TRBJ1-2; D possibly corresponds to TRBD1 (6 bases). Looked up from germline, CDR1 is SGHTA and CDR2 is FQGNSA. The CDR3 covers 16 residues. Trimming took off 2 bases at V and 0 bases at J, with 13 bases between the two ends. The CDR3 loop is CASSLPGTLANYGYTF. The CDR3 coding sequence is TGTGCCAGCAGCTTACCAGGGACACTAGCTAACTATGGCTACACCTTC.

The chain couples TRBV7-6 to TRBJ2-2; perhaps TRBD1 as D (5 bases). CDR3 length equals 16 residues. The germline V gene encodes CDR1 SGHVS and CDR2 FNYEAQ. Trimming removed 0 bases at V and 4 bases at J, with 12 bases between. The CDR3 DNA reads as TGTGCCAGCAGCTTAGCTACCAGGGTGCCCACCGGGGAGCTGTTTTTT. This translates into CASSLATRVPTGELFF.

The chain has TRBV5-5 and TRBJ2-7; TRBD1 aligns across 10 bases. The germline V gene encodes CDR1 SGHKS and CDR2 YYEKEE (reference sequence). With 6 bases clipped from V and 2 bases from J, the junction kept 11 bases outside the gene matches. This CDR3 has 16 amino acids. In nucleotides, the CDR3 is TGTGCCAGCACCGTCGGACAGGGGGTTCTCACCTACGAGCAGTACTTC. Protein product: CASTVGQGVLTYEQYF.

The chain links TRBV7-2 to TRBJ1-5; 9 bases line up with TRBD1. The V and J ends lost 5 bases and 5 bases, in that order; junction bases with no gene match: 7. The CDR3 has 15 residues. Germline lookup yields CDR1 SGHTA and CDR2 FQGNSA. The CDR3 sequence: CASSLRTGEDQPQHF. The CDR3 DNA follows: TGTGCCAGCAGCCTACGGACAGGGGAAGATCAGCCCCAGCATTTT.

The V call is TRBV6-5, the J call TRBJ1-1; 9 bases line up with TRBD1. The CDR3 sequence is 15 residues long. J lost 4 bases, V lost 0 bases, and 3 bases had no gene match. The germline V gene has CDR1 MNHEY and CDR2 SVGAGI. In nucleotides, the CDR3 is TGTGCCAGCAGTTACTCGGGACAGGGTGGCACTGAAGCTTTCTTT. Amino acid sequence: CASSYSGQGGTEAFF.

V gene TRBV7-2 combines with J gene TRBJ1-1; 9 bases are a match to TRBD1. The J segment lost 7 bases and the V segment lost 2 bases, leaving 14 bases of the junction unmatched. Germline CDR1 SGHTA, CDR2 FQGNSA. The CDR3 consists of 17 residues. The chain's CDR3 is CASSLSGTGFFLFEAFF. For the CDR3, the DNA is TGTGCCAGCAGCTTAAGTGGGACAGGGTTTTTCCTGTTTGAAGCTTTCTTT.

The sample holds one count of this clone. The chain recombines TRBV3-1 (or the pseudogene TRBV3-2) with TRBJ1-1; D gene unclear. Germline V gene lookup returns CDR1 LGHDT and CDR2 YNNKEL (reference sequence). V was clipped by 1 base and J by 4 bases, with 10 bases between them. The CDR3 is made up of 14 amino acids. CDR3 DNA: TGTGCCAGCAGCCAAGCAAGGGAGGGCACTGAAGCTTTCTTT. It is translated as CASSQAREGTEAFF.

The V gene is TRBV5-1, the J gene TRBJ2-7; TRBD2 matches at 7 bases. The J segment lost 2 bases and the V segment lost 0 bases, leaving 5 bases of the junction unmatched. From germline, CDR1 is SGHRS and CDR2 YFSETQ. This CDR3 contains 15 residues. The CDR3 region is CASSLVSSGAYEQYF. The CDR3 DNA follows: TGCGCCAGCAGCTTGGTTTCGAGCGGGGCCTACGAGCAGTACTTC.

CDR3 region: CASGLDIPGTEAFF. The CDR3 coding sequence is TGTGCTAGTGGTCTGGACATCCCAGGGACTGAAGCTTTCTTT. J is TRBJ1-1 and V is TRBV12-5; D perhaps matches TRBD1 (5 bases). The CDR3 totals 14 residues. Trimming stripped 5 bases from V and 5 bases from J, with 15 bases between. The germline V gene encodes CDR1 LGHNT and CDR2 FRNRAP.

Here the CDR3 reads CASRTFQSYNSPLHF. CDR3 DNA: TGCGCCAGCCGGACATTCCAGTCCTATAATTCACCCCTCCACTTT. V usage is TRBV5-1 and J usage is TRBJ1-6, with D maybe TRBD1 (5 bases). Germline V gene data show CDR1 as SGHRS and CDR2 as YFSETQ. The length of the CDR3 is 15 residues. The V and J ends lost 7 bases and 1 base respectively, with 12 bases between them.

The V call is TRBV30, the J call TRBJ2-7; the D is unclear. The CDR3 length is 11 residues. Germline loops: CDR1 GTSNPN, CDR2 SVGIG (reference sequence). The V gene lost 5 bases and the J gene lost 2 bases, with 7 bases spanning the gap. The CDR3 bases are TGTGCCTGGCAGGATACCTACGAGCAGTACTTC. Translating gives CAWQDTYEQYF.

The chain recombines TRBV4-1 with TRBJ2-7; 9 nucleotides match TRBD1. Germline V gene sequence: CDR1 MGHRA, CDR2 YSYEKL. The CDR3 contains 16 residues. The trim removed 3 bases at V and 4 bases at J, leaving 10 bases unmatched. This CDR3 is CASSHAGTGNVYEQYF. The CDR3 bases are TGCGCCAGCAGCCATGCCGGGACAGGGAATGTTTACGAGCAGTACTTC.

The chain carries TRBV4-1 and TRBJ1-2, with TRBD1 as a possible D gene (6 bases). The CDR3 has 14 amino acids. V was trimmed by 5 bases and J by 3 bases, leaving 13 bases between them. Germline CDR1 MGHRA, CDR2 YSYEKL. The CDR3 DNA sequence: TGCGCCAGCAGCAAGGGGGTGAGAGACTATGGCTACACCTTC. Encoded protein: CASSKGVRDYGYTF.

CDR3 nucleotides: TGCGCCAGCAGCTTAGCAGGGGTCTCGAACACTGAAGCTTTCTTT. Encoded protein: CASSLAGVSNTEAFF. V gene TRBV5-1 combines with J gene TRBJ1-1, with D perhaps TRBD1 (6 bases). The CDR3 contains 15 residues. CDR1 is SGHRS and CDR2 is YFSETQ in the germline V gene. With 2 bases removed from V and 1 base from J, the gap between germline ends came to 12 bases.

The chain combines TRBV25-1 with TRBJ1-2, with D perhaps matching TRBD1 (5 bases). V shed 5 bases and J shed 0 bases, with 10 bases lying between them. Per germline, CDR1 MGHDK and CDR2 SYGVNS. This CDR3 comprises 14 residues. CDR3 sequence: CASSRRGANYGYTF. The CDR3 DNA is TGTGCCAGCAGTAGACGGGGGGCTAACTATGGCTACACCTTC.

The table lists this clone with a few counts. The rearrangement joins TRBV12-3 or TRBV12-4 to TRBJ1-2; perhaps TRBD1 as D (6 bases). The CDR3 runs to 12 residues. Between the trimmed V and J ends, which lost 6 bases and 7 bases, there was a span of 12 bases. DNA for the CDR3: TGTGCCAGCAGCCGGACAGACTTTGGCTACACCTTC. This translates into CASSRTDFGYTF.

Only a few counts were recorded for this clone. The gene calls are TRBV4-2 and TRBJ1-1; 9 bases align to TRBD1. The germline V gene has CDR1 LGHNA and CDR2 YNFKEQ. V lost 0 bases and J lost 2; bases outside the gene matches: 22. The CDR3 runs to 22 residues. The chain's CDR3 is CASSQDLGLTPGQGNRNTEAFF. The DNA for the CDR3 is TGTGCCAGCAGCCAAGATCTTGGACTAACTCCGGGACAGGGTAACCGAAACACTGAAGCTTTCTTT.

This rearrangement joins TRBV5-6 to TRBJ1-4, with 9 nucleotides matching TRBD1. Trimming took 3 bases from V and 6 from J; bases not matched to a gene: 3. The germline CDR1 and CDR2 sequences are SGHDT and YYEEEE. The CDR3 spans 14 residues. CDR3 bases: TGTGCCAGCAGCTGGGGACAGGGTCATGAAAAACTGTTTTTT. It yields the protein CASSWGQGHEKLFF.

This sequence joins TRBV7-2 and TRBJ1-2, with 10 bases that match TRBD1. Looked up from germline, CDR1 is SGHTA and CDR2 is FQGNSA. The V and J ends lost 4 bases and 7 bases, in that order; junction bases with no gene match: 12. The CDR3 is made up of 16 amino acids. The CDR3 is CASSSPGQGTMRGYTF. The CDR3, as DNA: TGTGCCAGCAGCTCCCCGGGACAGGGGACCATGCGTGGCTACACCTTC.

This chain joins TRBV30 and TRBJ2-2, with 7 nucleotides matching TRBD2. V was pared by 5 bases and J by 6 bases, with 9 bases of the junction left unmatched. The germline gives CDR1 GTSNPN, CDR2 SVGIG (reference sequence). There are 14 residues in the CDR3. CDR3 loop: CAWHPWEGAGELFF. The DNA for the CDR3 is TGTGCCTGGCATCCCTGGGAGGGCGCCGGGGAGCTGTTTTTT. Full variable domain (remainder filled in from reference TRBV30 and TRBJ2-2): SQTIHQWPATLVQPVGSPLSLECTVEGTSNPNLYWYRQAAGRGLQLLFYSVGIGQISSEVPQNLSASRPQDRQFILSSKKLLLSDSGFYLCAWHPWEGAGELFFGEGSRLTVL.

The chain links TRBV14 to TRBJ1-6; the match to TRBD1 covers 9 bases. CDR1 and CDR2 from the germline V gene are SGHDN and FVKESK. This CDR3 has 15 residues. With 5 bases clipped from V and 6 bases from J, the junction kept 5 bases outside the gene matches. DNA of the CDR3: TGTGCCAGCAGCGAACGACAGGGGGGTAATTCACCCCTCCACTTT. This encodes CASSERQGGNSPLHF.

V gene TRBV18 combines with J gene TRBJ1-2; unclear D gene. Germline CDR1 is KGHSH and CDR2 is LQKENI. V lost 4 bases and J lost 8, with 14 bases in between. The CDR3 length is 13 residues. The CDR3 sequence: CASSRVEEGGYTF. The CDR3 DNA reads TGTGCCAGCTCACGGGTGGAGGAGGGAGGCTACACCTTC.

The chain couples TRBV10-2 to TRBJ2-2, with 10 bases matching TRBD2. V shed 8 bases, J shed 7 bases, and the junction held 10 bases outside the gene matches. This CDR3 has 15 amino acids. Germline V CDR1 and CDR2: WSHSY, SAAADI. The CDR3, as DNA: TGCGCCAGCCGACTAGCGGGCGGCCGGGACGGGGAGCTGTTTTTT. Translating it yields CASRLAGGRDGELFF.

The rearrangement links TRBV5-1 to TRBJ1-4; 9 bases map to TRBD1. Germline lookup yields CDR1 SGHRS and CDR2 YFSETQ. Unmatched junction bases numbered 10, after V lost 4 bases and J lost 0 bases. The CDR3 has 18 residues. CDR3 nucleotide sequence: TGCGCCAGCAGCGTGGACAGGGGTTCGGGATCAACTAATGAAAAACTGTTTTTT. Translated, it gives CASSVDRGSGSTNEKLFF.

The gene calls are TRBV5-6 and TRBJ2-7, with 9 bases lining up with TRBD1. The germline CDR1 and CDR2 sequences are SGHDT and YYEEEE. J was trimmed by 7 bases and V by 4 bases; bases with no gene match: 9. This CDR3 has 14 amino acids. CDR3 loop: CASSAGQGQWEQYF. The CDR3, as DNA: TGTGCCAGCAGCGCCGGACAGGGGCAGTGGGAGCAGTACTTC.

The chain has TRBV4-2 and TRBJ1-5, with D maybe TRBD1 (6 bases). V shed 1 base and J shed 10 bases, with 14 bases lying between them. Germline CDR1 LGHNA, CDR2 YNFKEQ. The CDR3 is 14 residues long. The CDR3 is CASSQGGEGGPQHF. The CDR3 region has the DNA TGTGCCAGCAGCCAAGGAGGGGAAGGGGGTCCCCAGCATTTT.

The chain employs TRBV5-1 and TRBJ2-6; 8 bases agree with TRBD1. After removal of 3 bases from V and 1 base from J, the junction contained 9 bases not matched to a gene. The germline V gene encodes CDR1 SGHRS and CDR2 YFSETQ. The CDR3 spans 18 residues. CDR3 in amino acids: CASSSRAGGVSGANVLTF. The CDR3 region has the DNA TGCGCCAGCAGCTCGAGGGCAGGGGGCGTTTCTGGGGCCAACGTCCTGACTTTC.

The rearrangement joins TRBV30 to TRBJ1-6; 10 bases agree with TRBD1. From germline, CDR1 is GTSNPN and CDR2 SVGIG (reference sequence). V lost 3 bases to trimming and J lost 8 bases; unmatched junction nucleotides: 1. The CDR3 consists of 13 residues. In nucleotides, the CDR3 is TGTGCCTGGAGGGACAGGGGGGATTCACCCCTCCACTTT. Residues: CAWRDRGDSPLHF.